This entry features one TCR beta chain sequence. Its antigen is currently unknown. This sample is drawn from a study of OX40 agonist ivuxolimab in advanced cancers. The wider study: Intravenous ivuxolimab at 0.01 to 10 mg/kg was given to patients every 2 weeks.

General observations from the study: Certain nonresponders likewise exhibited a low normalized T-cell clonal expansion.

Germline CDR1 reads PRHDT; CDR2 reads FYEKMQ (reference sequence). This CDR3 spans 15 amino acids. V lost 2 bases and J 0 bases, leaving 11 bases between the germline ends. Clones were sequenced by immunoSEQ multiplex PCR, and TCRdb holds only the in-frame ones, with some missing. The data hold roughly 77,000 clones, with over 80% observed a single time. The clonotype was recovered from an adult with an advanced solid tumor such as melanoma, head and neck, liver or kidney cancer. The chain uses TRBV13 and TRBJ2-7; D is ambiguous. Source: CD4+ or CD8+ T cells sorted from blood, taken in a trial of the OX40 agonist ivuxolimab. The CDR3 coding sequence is TGTGCCAGCAGCTTACCCCGACTGACCTCCTACGAGCAGTACTTC. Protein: CASSLPRLTSYEQYF.